Each of the 2 T cell receptor beta chains below was sequenced from the same sample in a study of CD8+ T cells in alopecia areata. As the sequencing template, cDNA was produced by extracting RNA and reverse transcribing it. Repertoires were generated with immunoSEQ multiplex PCR, while TCRdb's copy carries only in-frame clones and drops some. The sample holds more than 110,000 clones, about 60% seen once. Sequences were derived from CD4+ T cells sorted from blood, sampled at week 0. These receptors were collected from a human donor with alopecia areata.

This clone came up a few times. The chain links TRBV29-1 to TRBJ2-5; D remains unclear. With 1 base removed from V and 13 bases from J, the gap between germline ends came to 16 bases. Germline loops: CDR1 SQVTM, CDR2 ANQGSEA. There are 12 residues in the CDR3. CDR3 in DNA: TGCAGCGTTGAAGGCGTGAGGAGTCGACCGTACTTC. It translates to CSVEGVRSRPYF.

This chain connects TRBV7-2 to TRBJ2-5; 7 positions agree with TRBD2. V lost 5 bases and J lost 1; bases outside the gene matches: 7. The CDR3 is made up of 15 amino acids. The germline CDR1 and CDR2 sequences are SGHTA and FQGNSA. DNA of the CDR3: TGTGCCAGCAGCCCAACCGGGACTACCCAAGAGACCCAGTACTTC. It encodes CASSPTGTTQETQYF.